This TCR beta chain was sequenced in a study of blood T cells in healthy people across ages. On the study more broadly: Template switching captured about one barcoded beta molecule per two T cells. Study-level results: It was the long-lived donors that had more naive CD4+ cells and higher diversity than aged donors.

Using a J-beta primer mix together with a sample-barcoded 5' primer, a second PCR was run for about 6 to 12 cycles. A single record per CDR3 protein comes from TCRdb applying MiXCR to the 5' RACE reads. This sample yields about 580,000 distinct CDR3 sequences, of which roughly 48% are seen a single time; roughly 24% belongs to the top ten. The CDR3 is 15 residues long. The V and J ends lost 4 bases and 0 bases, in that order; junction bases with no gene match: 5. A few counts support this clonotype. The target antigen is unknown. This TCR was recovered from a man older than 75 in good health. The chain uses TRBV12-3 or TRBV12-4 and TRBJ2-7, with TRBD2 matching over 8 bases. Sequencing was carried out using blood. The CDR3 bases are TGTGCCAGCAGTTCTTTAGCGGGAAGCTCCTACGAGCAGTACTTC. Translation gives CASSSLAGSSYEQYF.